This record looks at one T cell receptor (beta chain) sequence and its context. The ends lost 9 bases at V and 2 bases at J; junction bases unmatched: 9. In germline, CDR1 is SNHLY, CDR2 FYNNEI. The CDR3 is 14 residues long. Sequencing used immunoSEQ multiplex PCR; TCRdb keeps in-frame clones, though not all of them. The table records around 88,000 clones, 92% of them present only once. The data were obtained in a study of T cell changes during pregnancy in multiple sclerosis. The receptor was derived from a female donor with multiple sclerosis, enrolled in a pregnancy study. This specimen consisted of peripheral blood, obtained in the first trimester of pregnancy. V usage is TRBV2 and J usage is TRBJ2-7; 8 bases agree with TRBD2. CDR3 sequence: CASRGTSKAYEQYF. CDR3 DNA: TGTGCCAGTCGTGGGACTAGTAAAGCCTACGAGCAGTACTTC. Drawing the rest from reference TRBV2 and TRBJ2-7, the complete variable domain is EPEVTQTPSHQVTQMGQEVILRCVPISNHLYFYWYRQILGQKVEFLVSFYNNEISEKSEIFDDQFSVERPDGSNFTLKIRSTKLEDSAMYFCASRGTSKAYEQYFGPGTRLTVT.